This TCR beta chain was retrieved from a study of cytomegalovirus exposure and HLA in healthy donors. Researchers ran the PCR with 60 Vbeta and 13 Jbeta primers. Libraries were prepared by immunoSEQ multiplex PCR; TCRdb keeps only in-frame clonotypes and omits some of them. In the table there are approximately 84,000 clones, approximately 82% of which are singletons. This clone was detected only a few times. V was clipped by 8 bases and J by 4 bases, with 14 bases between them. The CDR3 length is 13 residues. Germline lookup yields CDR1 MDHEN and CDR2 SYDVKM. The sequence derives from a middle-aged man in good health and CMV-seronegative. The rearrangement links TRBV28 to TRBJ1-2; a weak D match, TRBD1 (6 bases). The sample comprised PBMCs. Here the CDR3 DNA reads TGTGCCAGCTTAAGCGGACAGAGCTATGGCTACACCTTC. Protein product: CASLSGQSYGYTF.